The clone carrying this TCR beta chain was found many times. Time point specified: before trial treatment. Donors were dosed with nivolumab and ipilimumab; they also received aspirin, low-dose cyclophosphamide and low-dose radiotherapy. The record originates from a study of low-dose radiotherapy and immunotherapy resistance in tumors. In the study overall: Cohort 1 received 0.5 Gy per fraction every 2 weeks, totaling 6.5 Gy. One day before radiation and immunotherapy, intravenous cyclophosphamide 200 mg/m2 was administered, with this repeated every two weeks.

TRAV- and TRBV-specific primers were used for first-strand cDNA, which covered alpha and beta chains. With a V-primer adapter and a constant-region primer, TCRs were amplified for roughly 21 PCR cycles. Each CDR3 protein is one row after TCRdb ran MiXCR on the reads. The sample holds tens of thousands of distinct CDR3 sequences, 9.4% seen once. The CDR3 is 15 residues long. The germline CDR1 and CDR2 sequences are MNHEY and SVGEGT. Germline trimming cut 5 bases from V and 8 bases from J; bases unmatched to any gene: 10. The rearrangement uses TRBV6-2 or TRBV6-3 and TRBJ2-1; 9 bases align to TRBD2. The sequencing here drew on PBMCs, taken before treatment. The receptor's source is a male donor with prostate cancer. CDR3 nucleotides: TGTGCCAGCAGTCCGATGCGGGGGGGGAACGATGAGCAGTTCTTC. Protein product: CASSPMRGGNDEQFF.